This TCR beta chain is from a study of blood T cell repertoires in COVID-19. V gave up 0 bases and J gave up 5 bases, with 20 bases separating them. This CDR3 is built from 17 residues. Germline CDR1 SGDLS, CDR2 YYNGEE. Measured with immunoSEQ multiplex PCR; TCRdb has only the in-frame clones, and not every one. The profile shows roughly 160,000 clones, about four fifths of them singletons. Input material: peripheral blood. The sequence came from a woman aged 70-85 years who had recovered from COVID-19. The chain combines TRBV9 with TRBJ2-5, with D tentatively TRBD2 (6 bases). The CDR3 DNA is TGTGCCAGCAGCGTAGGAGGGCGGGATGGGGGGTCGGAGACCCAGTACTTC. Amino acid sequence: CASSVGGRDGGSETQYF.